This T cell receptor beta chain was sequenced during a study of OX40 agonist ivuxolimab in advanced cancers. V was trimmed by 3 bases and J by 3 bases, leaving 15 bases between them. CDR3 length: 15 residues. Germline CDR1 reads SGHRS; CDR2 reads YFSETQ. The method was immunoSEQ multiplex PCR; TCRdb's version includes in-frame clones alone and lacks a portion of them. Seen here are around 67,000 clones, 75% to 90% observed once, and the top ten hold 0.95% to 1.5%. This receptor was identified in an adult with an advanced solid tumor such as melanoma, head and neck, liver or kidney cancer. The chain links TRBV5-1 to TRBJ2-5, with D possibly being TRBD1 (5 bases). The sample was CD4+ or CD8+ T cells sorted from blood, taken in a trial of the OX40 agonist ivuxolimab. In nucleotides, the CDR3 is TGCGCCAGCAGCTCCCCGGGCAGGGTCAAAGAGACCCAGTACTTC. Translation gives CASSSPGRVKETQYF.